There are a few counts of the clone carrying this T cell receptor beta chain. Its antigen is not known. The CDR3 loop spans 13 amino acids. The germline V gene has CDR1 KGHDR and CDR2 SFDVKD. V shed 0 bases and J shed 6 bases, with 5 bases lying between them. Via MiXCR, TCRdb re-called the PCR reads, giving one row per CDR3 protein. The sample carries a few hundred thousand distinct CDR3 sequences, about a fifth recorded once. This entry is derived from a study of molecular identifiers for immune sequencing clone quantification. Study-wide background: Sequencing covered four of five parts into which replicate RNA from around 20,000 or 100,000 naive CD8 cells was split.

Sorting was used to obtain naive CD8 T cells (CD8+CD4-CCR7+CD45RA+). General study points: Among about a million naive cells, as was reported, spiked Jurkat TCR RNA from one cell was detectable. Clones that had above 20 RNA copies took up over 99% of effector molecules but under 1% in naive cells.

The TCR was taken from a human donor in good health. Some libraries in this study had Jurkat cell RNA spiked in. V and J are TRBV24-1 and TRBJ1-5; D gene ambiguous. The source material was naive CD8+ T cells from blood, with Jurkat cell RNA spiked in. Subset denoted: FACS-sorted CD8+CD4-CCR7+CD45RA+ naive T cells. This CDR3 reads CATSDLDGQPQHF. CDR3 in DNA: TGTGCCACCAGTGATTTGGACGGTCAGCCCCAGCATTTT.